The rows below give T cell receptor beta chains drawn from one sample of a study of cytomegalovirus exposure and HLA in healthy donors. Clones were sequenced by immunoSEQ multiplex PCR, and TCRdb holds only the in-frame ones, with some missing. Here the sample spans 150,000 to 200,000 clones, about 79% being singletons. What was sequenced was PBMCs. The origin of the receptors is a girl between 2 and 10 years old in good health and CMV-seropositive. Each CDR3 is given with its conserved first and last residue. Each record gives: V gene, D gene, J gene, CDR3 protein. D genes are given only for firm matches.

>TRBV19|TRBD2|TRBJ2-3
CASSGLAGPDTQYF
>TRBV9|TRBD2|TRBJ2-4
CASSGLLAGGQYF
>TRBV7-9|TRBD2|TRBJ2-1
CASSLGLAARDEQFF
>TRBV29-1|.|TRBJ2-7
CSVKTGSYEQYF
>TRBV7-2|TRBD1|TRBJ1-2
CASSFGQGVVGYTF
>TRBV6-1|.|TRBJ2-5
CASSGGQRGETQYF
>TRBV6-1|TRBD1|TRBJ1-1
CASSGYRGYTEAFF
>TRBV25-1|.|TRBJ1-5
CASRQGPAQPQHF
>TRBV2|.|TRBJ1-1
CASSVTANTEAFF
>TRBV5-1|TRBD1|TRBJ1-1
CASSSGTGATEAFF
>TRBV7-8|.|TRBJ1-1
CASSLEQGVKAFF
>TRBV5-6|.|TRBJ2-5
CASSIVARFLETQYF
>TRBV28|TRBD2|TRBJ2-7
CASSSGTSGRLEQYF
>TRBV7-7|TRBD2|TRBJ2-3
CASSLGTSGTDTQYF
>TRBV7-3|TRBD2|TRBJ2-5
CASSPGGGAVETQYF
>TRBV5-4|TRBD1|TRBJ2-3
CASSSSGQGTDTQYF
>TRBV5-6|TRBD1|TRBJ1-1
CASSLDPGQGMNTEAFF
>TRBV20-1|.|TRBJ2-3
CSYEGSDTQYF
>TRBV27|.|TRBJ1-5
CASSLNGFYQPQHF
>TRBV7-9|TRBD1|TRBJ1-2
CASSFWDRDGYTF
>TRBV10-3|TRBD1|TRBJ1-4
CAISPGQGGEKLFF
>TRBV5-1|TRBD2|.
CASSILAGGPFEQYF
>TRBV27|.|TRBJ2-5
CASSPATRKETQYF
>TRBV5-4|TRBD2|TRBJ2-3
CASSHPTSGGVPDTQYF
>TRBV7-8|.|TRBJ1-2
CASSLFNFGVGRTF
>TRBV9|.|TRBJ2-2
CASSLHRVTGELFF
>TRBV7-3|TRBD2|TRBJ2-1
CASSPLLGLGQSHEQFF
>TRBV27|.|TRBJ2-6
CASSFRGSSRGANVLTF
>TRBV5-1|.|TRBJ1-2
CASSPTPLGGSNYGYTF
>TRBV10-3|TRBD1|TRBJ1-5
CAISESMSFVGQGVQPQHF
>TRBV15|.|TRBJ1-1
CATSRGGAAGSTEAFF